Presented here are 30 T cell receptor beta chains from one specimen sequenced in a study of shared clonotypes between healthy human individuals. TCRdb's copy holds only in-frame clones and misses some; the assay was immunoSEQ multiplex PCR. Altogether about 2 million clones are present, 85% to 95% being singletons, with the ten largest covering 0.13%. The source material was naive CD4+ T cells sorted from blood. Subset denoted: CD45RA+ positively selected. Receptors were obtained from a young man in good health.

The CDR3: CASTSGKGTYEQYF. Written as DNA, the CDR3 is TGTGCCAGCACTAGCGGGAAGGGGACCTACGAGCAGTACTTC. The chain carries TRBV6-5 and TRBJ2-7; 9 bases fit TRBD2. This CDR3 has 14 residues. Per the germline V gene, CDR1 is MNHEY and CDR2 is SVGAGI. With V trimmed by 7 bases and J by 2 bases, 6 bases remained unmatched.

For the CDR3, the DNA is TGCAGCGTATTAGCGGGGGGGCCGGCAGATACGCAGTATTTT. It is translated as CSVLAGGPADTQYF. The genes are TRBV29-1 and TRBJ2-3; 11 positions agree with TRBD2. V gave up 6 bases and J gave up 4 bases; unmatched junction bases: 6. The germline CDR1 and CDR2 sequences are SQVTM and ANQGSEA. This CDR3 has 14 residues.

For this clone: The sample has other DNA sequences that encode this CDR3 too. The chain is built from TRBV5-4 and TRBJ2-3, with 13 positions matching TRBD2. Trimming took 5 bases from V and 4 from J; bases not matched to a gene: 4. This CDR3 contains 15 residues. From germline, CDR1 is SGHNT and CDR2 YYREEE (reference sequence). CDR3 amino acids: CASSSGTSGADTQYF. In DNA, the CDR3 is TGTGCCAGCAGTTCCGGGACTAGCGGGGCAGATACGCAGTATTTT.

The chain carries TRBV5-6 and TRBJ2-5, with TRBD1 identical over 8 bases. The length of the CDR3 is 15 residues. The ends lost 1 base at V and 4 bases at J; junction bases unmatched: 6. Germline V lookup: CDR1 SGHDT, CDR2 YYEEEE. This CDR3 is CASSLLDREGETQYF. The CDR3 bases are TGTGCCAGCAGCTTGCTGGACAGGGAAGGAGAGACCCAGTACTTC.

This CDR3 is CASSARPNQPQHF. CDR3 nucleotides: TGTGCCAGCAGCGCCCGTCCCAATCAGCCCCAGCATTTT. The rearrangement links TRBV9 to TRBJ1-5; no reliable D call. Germline lookup yields CDR1 SGDLS and CDR2 YYNGEE. The CDR3 spans 13 residues. V was cut by 3 bases and J by 3 bases, with 7 bases left in between.

This chain joins TRBV4-1 and TRBJ2-7; a weak D match, TRBD2 (6 bases). V shed 0 bases and J shed 1 base, with 13 bases lying between them. The CDR3 contains 16 residues. Germline V gene lookup returns CDR1 MGHRA and CDR2 YSYEKL. The CDR3 bases are TGCGCCAGCAGCCAAGATATGGCTAGCGTATCCTACGAGCAGTACTTC. This codes for CASSQDMASVSYEQYF.

The chain recombines TRBV2 with TRBJ1-5, with D tentatively TRBD1 (6 bases). Germline CDR1 is SNHLY and CDR2 is FYNNEI. The germline V and J ends were trimmed by 5 bases and 3 bases, with 11 bases remaining between them. The CDR3 has 14 residues. The CDR3 DNA follows: TGTGCCAGCAGTCAACAGGGCTTCAATCAGCCCCAGCATTTT. It translates to CASSQQGFNQPQHF.

As to this clone: This CDR3 is also generated by other DNA sequences in the sample. The rearrangement uses TRBV6-5 and TRBJ2-1, with 9 bases identical to TRBD2. Looked up from germline, CDR1 is MNHEY and CDR2 is SVGAGI. The CDR3 covers 16 residues. With V trimmed by 0 bases and J by 2 bases, 2 bases remained unmatched. The CDR3 DNA sequence: TGTGCCAGCAGTTACTCGGGCGGGAGGGCCTACAATGAGCAGTTCTTC. Residues: CASSYSGGRAYNEQFF.

As to this clone: Other DNA sequences from this sample encode an identical CDR3 as well. The chain carries TRBV2 and TRBJ1-5; D may be TRBD1 (5 bases). With 3 bases removed from V and 4 bases from J, the gap between germline ends came to 7 bases. Germline V gene data show CDR1 as SNHLY and CDR2 as FYNNEI. The length of the CDR3 is 13 residues. CDR3 in amino acids: CASSDRENQPQHF. In DNA form, the CDR3 reads TGTGCCAGCAGTGACAGGGAGAATCAGCCCCAGCATTTT. The entire variable domain, with the rest obtained from reference TRBV2 and TRBJ1-5, is as follows: EPEVTQTPSHQVTQMGQEVILRCVPISNHLYFYWYRQILGQKVEFLVSFYNNEISEKSEIFDDQFSVERPDGSNFTLKIRSTKLEDSAMYFCASSDRENQPQHFGDGTRLSIL.

The chain carries TRBV10-3 and TRBJ2-7, with D tentatively TRBD2 (6 bases). The CDR3 contains 12 residues. V lost 10 bases, J lost 3 bases, and 13 bases lay in between. The germline V gene encodes CDR1 ENHRY and CDR2 SYGVKD. CDR3 region: CATGASFYEQYF. Written as DNA, the CDR3 is TGTGCCACGGGAGCCTCCTTCTACGAGCAGTACTTC.

This chain joins TRBV4-1 and TRBJ2-3; the D gene is possibly TRBD2 (6 bases). Germline loops: CDR1 MGHRA, CDR2 YSYEKL. V lost 1 base, J lost 0 bases, and 11 bases lay in between. The CDR3 has 16 amino acids. CDR3 protein: CASSQVGGPSTDTQYF. As DNA, the CDR3 is TGCGCCAGCAGCCAAGTCGGAGGGCCTAGCACAGATACGCAGTATTTT.

The chain is built from TRBV5-4 and TRBJ2-4; 9 bases line up with TRBD2. V lost 4 bases and J lost 6; bases outside the gene matches: 5. The germline V gene encodes CDR1 SGHNT and CDR2 YYREEE (reference sequence). The CDR3 runs to 14 residues. CDR3 sequence reads: CASSPQTSGNIQYF. The DNA for the CDR3 is TGTGCCAGCAGCCCCCAGACTAGCGGAAACATTCAGTACTTC.

J is TRBJ2-5 and V is TRBV7-9, with TRBD1 matching 11 bases. The CDR3 is 14 amino acids. V shed 5 bases and J 3 bases; nucleotides not matched to a gene: 2. CDR1 SEHNR and CDR2 FQNEAQ come from the germline V gene (reference sequence). CDR3 loop: CASSRDRGEETQYF. The DNA for the CDR3 is TGTGCCAGCAGCCGGGACAGGGGGGAAGAGACCCAGTACTTC.

A word on this clone: A much larger clone lies one base from this, so it may be a read error. Other DNA sequences in this specimen translate into the identical CDR3. V is TRBV6-6 and J is TRBJ1-1; D is undetermined. V was clipped by 2 bases and J by 0 bases, with 4 bases between them. The CDR3 runs to 13 residues. From germline, CDR1 is MNHNY and CDR2 SVGAGI (reference sequence). The CDR3 coding sequence is TGTGCCAGCAGTTACGCAGTGAACACTGAAGCTTTCTTT. Translating it yields CASSYAVNTEAFF.

The chain is built from TRBV9 and TRBJ2-7, with 10 bases identical to TRBD1. There are 15 residues in the CDR3. In germline, CDR1 is SGDLS, CDR2 YYNGEE. V lost 4 bases, J lost 7 bases, and 11 bases stayed unmatched. The DNA of the CDR3 is TGTGCCAGCAGCCCCTGGACAGGGGGGACGAGTGAGCAGTACTTC. This encodes CASSPWTGGTSEQYF.

V gene TRBV10-2 combines with J gene TRBJ2-7, with D perhaps matching TRBD2 (6 bases). The CDR3 has 15 amino acids. Trimming shortened V by 2 bases and J by 5 bases, and 16 bases separated the two germline ends. Per the germline V gene, CDR1 is WSHSY and CDR2 is SAAADI. For the CDR3, the DNA is TGCGCCAGCAGTGAGGGACTAACGCGAGTCCACGAGCAGTACTTC. Its protein product is CASSEGLTRVHEQYF.

The rearrangement uses TRBV9 and TRBJ1-3, with D unclear. Per the germline V gene, CDR1 is SGDLS and CDR2 is YYNGEE. The CDR3 consists of 15 residues. Deletions cut 4 bases from V and 2 bases from J, with 13 bases between. The CDR3 DNA is TGTGCCAGCAGCCCCGATCCCTTTACTGGAAACACCATATATTTT. Translating it yields CASSPDPFTGNTIYF. The variable domain in full, with the rest retrieved from reference TRBV9 and TRBJ1-3, is DSGVTQTPKHLITATGQRVTLRCSPRSGDLSVYWYQQSLDQGLQFLIQYYNGEERAKGNILERFSAQQFPDLHSELNLSSLELGDSALYFCASSPDPFTGNTIYFGEGSWLTVV.

Comment on this clone: The identical CDR3 is also encoded by other nucleotide sequences in the sample. This chain uses TRBV28 with TRBJ2-7, with D maybe TRBD1 (5 bases). CDR1 is MDHEN and CDR2 is SYDVKM in the germline V gene. The CDR3 runs to 12 residues. Trimming left V 3 bases short and J 5 bases short, with 8 bases between. The CDR3 loop is CASSFRGNEQYF. DNA for the CDR3: TGTGCCAGCAGTTTTAGGGGCAACGAGCAGTACTTC.

This clone was detected only once. This chain connects TRBV18 to TRBJ1-4; D gene ambiguous. The CDR3 runs to 17 residues. Per the germline V gene, CDR1 is KGHSH and CDR2 is LQKENI. V was shortened by 0 bases and J by 1 base, with 12 bases between the two germline ends. The CDR3 bases are TGTGCCAGCTCACCACCCGCTGGTGGCAGAACTAATGAAAAACTGTTTTTT. It codes for CASSPPAGGRTNEKLFF.

The J gene is TRBJ2-7, the V gene TRBV5-1; TRBD2 matches 7 bases. CDR3 length: 13 residues. Germline V gives CDR1 SGHRS, CDR2 YFSETQ. V lost 4 bases to trimming and J lost 3 bases; unmatched junction nucleotides: 4. The CDR3 protein is CASSTGLFYEQYF. The CDR3 region has the DNA TGCGCCAGCAGCACGGGACTATTCTACGAGCAGTACTTC.

The chain couples TRBV28 to TRBJ1-2; 8 positions agree with TRBD1. Germline V CDR1 and CDR2: MDHEN, SYDVKM. The CDR3 extends over 12 amino acids. With 5 bases clipped from V and 4 bases from J, the junction kept 0 bases outside the gene matches. Here the CDR3 DNA reads TGTGCCAGCAGTGGACAGGGCTATGGCTACACCTTC. Protein sequence: CASSGQGYGYTF.

The chain has TRBV28 and TRBJ1-4; D may be TRBD1 (5 bases). CDR3 length: 14 residues. CDR1 and CDR2 from the germline V gene are MDHEN and SYDVKM. V shed 7 bases and J shed 4 bases, with 13 bases lying between them. In DNA form, the CDR3 reads TGTGCCAGCAAAGGGGAGCGGGTTAATGAAAAACTGTTTTTT. Protein: CASKGERVNEKLFF.

This clone was recorded only once. This chain connects TRBV7-2 to TRBJ1-2; 7 positions match TRBD1. V lost 1 base and J lost 5; bases outside the gene matches: 4. Per germline, CDR1 SGHTA and CDR2 FQGNSA. The CDR3 is made up of 14 amino acids. The CDR3 sequence: CASSLVEGQYGYTF. CDR3 bases: TGTGCCAGCAGCTTAGTGGAGGGACAGTATGGCTACACCTTC.

V is TRBV11-2 and J is TRBJ1-5; 10 positions match TRBD1. Germline lookup yields CDR1 SGHAT and CDR2 FQNNGV. J lost 5 bases, V lost 5 bases, and 6 bases had no gene match. The CDR3 is made up of 15 amino acids. Here the CDR3 DNA reads TGTGCCAGCAGCCTAGGGGACAGGGGCGATCAGCCCCAGCATTTT. It codes for CASSLGDRGDQPQHF.

The gene calls are TRBV18 and TRBJ1-3; D gene ambiguous. Germline CDR1 KGHSH, CDR2 LQKENI. V was clipped by 0 bases and J by 16 bases, with 13 bases between them. The CDR3 extends over 12 amino acids. The CDR3 spells CASSPPGSVKYF. CDR3 sequence (DNA): TGTGCCAGCTCACCACCGGGTAGCGTCAAGTATTTT.

This chain connects TRBV11-2 to TRBJ2-3; no firm D call. Trimming pared 1 base from V and 3 bases from J, leaving 11 bases between. Germline CDR1 is SGHAT and CDR2 is FQNNGV. The CDR3 extends over 15 amino acids. CDR3 nucleotides: TGTGCCAGCAGCTTAGGTAACAGTAGGACAGATACGCAGTATTTT. It translates to CASSLGNSRTDTQYF.

A single count supports this clone. CDR3 nucleotides: TGTGCCAGCAGTTCAGGACAGCTCAATCAGCCCCAGCATTTT. This encodes CASSSGQLNQPQHF. The rearrangement joins TRBV7-9 to TRBJ1-5, with D tentatively TRBD1 (6 bases). The germline V gene encodes CDR1 SEHNR and CDR2 FQNEAQ (reference sequence). This CDR3 region has 14 residues. V gave up 6 bases and J gave up 3 bases, with 12 bases separating them.

The chain uses TRBV5-4 and TRBJ1-1; D may be TRBD1 (6 bases). V was clipped by 0 bases and J by 7 bases, with 19 bases between them. The CDR3 has 16 residues. The germline V gene has CDR1 SGHNT and CDR2 YYREEE (reference sequence). The CDR3 sequence is CASSLGRDTISREAFF. The CDR3 coding sequence is TGTGCCAGCAGCTTGGGTCGGGACACCATCTCCCGTGAAGCTTTCTTT.

The rearrangement links TRBV29-1 to TRBJ2-1; 7 nucleotides line up with TRBD1. Germline CDR1 reads SQVTM; CDR2 reads ANQGSEA. With 6 bases clipped from V and 9 bases from J, the junction kept 14 bases outside the gene matches. This CDR3 region has 14 residues. The CDR3 bases are TGCAGCGTAAGGACAGGTCCTCAGGGCGGTGAGCAGTTCTTC. As protein: CSVRTGPQGGEQFF.

The chain is built from TRBV10-2 and TRBJ1-2; 12 bases line up with TRBD1. Germline lookup yields CDR1 WSHSY and CDR2 SAAADI. This CDR3 contains 15 residues. V dropped 4 bases and J dropped 7; count of bases not matched to a gene: 7. CDR3 DNA: TGCGCCAGCAGTGGGGGACAGGGGGCGTCGGGTGGCTACACCTTC. Translation gives CASSGGQGASGGYTF.